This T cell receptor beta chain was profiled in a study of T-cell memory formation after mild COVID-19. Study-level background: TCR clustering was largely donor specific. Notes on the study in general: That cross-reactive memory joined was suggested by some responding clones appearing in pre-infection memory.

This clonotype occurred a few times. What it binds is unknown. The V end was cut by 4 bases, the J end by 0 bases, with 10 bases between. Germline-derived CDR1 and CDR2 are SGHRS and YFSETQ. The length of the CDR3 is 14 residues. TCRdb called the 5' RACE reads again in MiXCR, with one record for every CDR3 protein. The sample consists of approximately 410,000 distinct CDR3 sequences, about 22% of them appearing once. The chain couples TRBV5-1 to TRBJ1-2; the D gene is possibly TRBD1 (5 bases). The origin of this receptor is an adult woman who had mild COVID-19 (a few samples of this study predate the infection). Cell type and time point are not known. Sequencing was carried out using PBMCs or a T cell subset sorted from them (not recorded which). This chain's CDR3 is CASSPYRTNYGYTF. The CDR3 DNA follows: TGCGCCAGCAGCCCATACAGGACTAACTATGGCTACACCTTC.